This T cell receptor (beta chain) stems from a study of shared clonotypes between healthy human individuals. In this sample, this clone turned up a few times. Loaded into unsorted PBMC replicate PCRs was about 310 ng DNA, some 27,000 T cell genomes. Using immunoSEQ multiplex PCR, the repertoire was profiled, and TCRdb retains in-frame clones only, with some absent. This sample has 450,000 to 500,000 clones, with around 73% found just once. The sample comprised PBMCs. This receptor was obtained from a woman between 35 and 50 years old in good health. Some clones in this sample may be carry-over from other donors' samples.

CDR3 DNA sequence: TGTGCCAGTAGTACCGGACAGGGAGAAGCTTTCTTT. This gives the protein CASSTGQGEAFF. The chain employs TRBV19 and TRBJ1-1; 8 nucleotides line up with TRBD1. CDR1 and CDR2 (germline): LNHDA, SQIVND (reference sequence). The CDR3 runs to 12 residues. V shed 4 bases and J 8 bases; nucleotides not matched to a gene: 3.